The rows below give T cell receptor beta chains drawn from one sample of a study of T cell responses to AZD1222 COVID-19 vaccine. Here immunoSEQ multiplex PCR was the method, and the copy in TCRdb shows in-frame clones only, minus some. The profile shows some 200,000 clones, roughly 91% of them singletons. The material was peripheral blood, obtained on day 0 of AZD1222 vaccination. The receptors come from an adult in good health. CDR3s include the opening cysteine and the closing phenylalanine or tryptophan. D genes are given only for firm matches. Clone size is shown for a subset of rows, as once, few, many or a class of expanded clone.

>NA|NA|TRBV27|TRBJ2-2
CASSFIGGELFF
TGTGCCAGCAGCTTTATAGGCGGGGAGCTGTTTTTT
>NA|NA|TRBV28|TRBJ1-1
CASTQGRREFTEAFF
TGTGCCAGCACCCAAGGCCGCAGGGAGTTCACTGAAGCTTTCTTT
>NA|NA|TRBV15|TRBJ1-1
CATSRAGSLNTEAFF
TGTGCCACCAGCAGAGCCGGGAGTCTAAACACTGAAGCTTTCTTT
>NA|NA|TRBV3-1/TRBV3-2|TRBJ2-5
CASSQKETQYF
TGTGCCAGCAGCCAAAAAGAGACCCAGTACTTC
>NA|NA|TRBV2|TRBJ1-2
CASSLQAYYGYTF
TGTGCCAGCAGCTTACAGGCCTACTATGGCTACACCTTC
>NA|TRBD2|TRBV4-2|TRBJ2-7
CASSHAKSGTSGGSYEQYF
TGTGCCAGCAGCCACGCCAAGTCGGGGACTAGCGGGGGGTCCTACGAGCAGTACTTC
>NA|NA|TRBV5-8|TRBJ1-6
CASKPESYNSPLHF
TGTGCCAGCAAACCGGAATCCTATAATTCACCCCTCCACTTT
>once|NA|TRBV12-5|TRBJ2-6
CASGPLQGYGANVLTF
TGTGCTAGTGGTCCCCTTCAGGGGTACGGGGCCAACGTCCTGACTTTC
>NA|NA|TRBV18|TRBJ2-5
CASSPLETQYF
TGTGCCAGCTCACCGTTAGAGACCCAGTACTTC
>NA|NA|TRBV28|TRBJ1-1
CASSLRAEAFF
TGTGCCAGCAGTTTAAGAGCTGAAGCTTTCTTT
>NA|NA|TRBV5-6|TRBJ2-5
CASTNWGGFGETQYF
TGTGCCAGCACCAATTGGGGGGGCTTCGGGGAGACCCAGTACTTC
>NA|NA|TRBV4-2|TRBJ2-5
CASSQAREGTQYF
TGTGCCAGCAGCCAAGCCCGGGAAGGGACCCAGTACTTC
>NA|NA|TRBV7-8|TRBJ2-7
CASSRGAEDYEQYF
TGTGCCAGCAGCCGTGGGGCGGAGGACTACGAGCAGTACTTC
>NA|NA|TRBV5-1|TRBJ2-7
CASSLPGDEQYF
TGCGCCAGCAGCTTGCCAGGGGACGAGCAGTACTTC
>NA|NA|TRBV2|TRBJ1-3
CASRIHFGTVSSGNTIYF
TGTGCCAGCAGAATACACTTCGGGACCGTGAGCTCTGGAAACACCATATATTTT
>NA|NA|TRBV5-6|TRBJ1-2
CASSLRSHYGYTF
TGTGCCAGCAGCTTGAGGAGTCACTATGGCTACACCTTC
>NA|NA|TRBV5-1|TRBJ2-3
CASSLGVGFGFDTQYF
TGCGCCAGCAGCTTGGGAGTTGGGTTTGGTTTTGATACGCAGTATTTT
>NA|NA|TRBV23-1|TRBJ1-6
CASSQPKAGSYNSPLHF
TGCGCCAGCAGTCAACCGAAGGCGGGGTCCTATAATTCACCCCTCCACTTT
>NA|TRBD2|TRBV7-2|TRBJ2-3
CASSAQRAAGGNTQYF
TGTGCCAGCAGCGCGCAGAGAGCAGCGGGAGGGAATACGCAGTATTTT
>NA|NA|TRBV19|TRBJ2-7
CASSIGGSSYEQYF
TGTGCCAGTAGTATAGGGGGCAGCTCCTACGAGCAGTACTTC
>once|TRBD1|TRBV28|TRBJ1-5
CASRAVDRAHQPQHF
TGTGCCAGCAGAGCCGTGGACAGGGCTCACCAGCCCCAGCATTTT
>once|NA|TRBV12-3/TRBV12-4|TRBJ1-6
CASRQNRLTPLHF
TGTGCCAGCAGACAAAACAGGCTTACACCCCTCCACTTT
>few|TRBD2|TRBV29-1|TRBJ2-1
CSVERWEGEQFF
TGCAGCGTTGAACGGTGGGAGGGGGAGCAGTTCTTC
>NA|NA|TRBV19|TRBJ2-7
CASSKYQGRSYEQYF
TGTGCCAGTAGTAAATATCAGGGACGCTCCTACGAGCAGTACTTC
>NA|NA|TRBV11-3|TRBJ1-1
CASSPTGTGTEAFF
TGTGCCAGCAGCCCTACGGGAACGGGGACTGAAGCTTTCTTT
>once|NA|TRBV2|TRBJ1-2
CASSEVLGGHGYTF
TGTGCCAGCAGTGAAGTGCTTGGGGGGCATGGCTACACCTTC
>once|TRBD1|TRBV9|TRBJ1-2
CASSGESRDRGILDYGYTF
TGTGCCAGCAGCGGGGAGAGCCGGGACAGGGGGATCCTAGACTATGGCTACACCTTC
>NA|NA|TRBV7-8|TRBJ1-5
CASSLGRSSNQPQHF
TGTGCCAGCAGCTTAGGAAGGAGTAGCAATCAGCCCCAGCATTTT
>NA|NA|TRBV7-2|TRBJ1-3
CASSLGRTSGNTIYF
TGTGCCAGCAGCTTAGGGCGGACCTCTGGAAACACCATATATTTT
>NA|TRBD2|TRBV7-9|TRBJ2-3
CAIGGPGLAIDTQYF
TGTGCCATCGGAGGACCGGGACTAGCTATAGATACGCAGTATTTT
>NA|NA|TRBV10-3|TRBJ2-7
CAISESLEQYF
TGTGCCATCAGTGAGTCCCTCGAGCAGTACTTC
>few|NA|TRBV28|TRBJ1-2
CASSSQGYGYTF
TGTGCCAGCAGTTCTCAGGGATATGGCTACACCTTC
>NA|NA|TRBV19|TRBJ2-1
CASSTGAAYNEQFF
TGTGCCAGTAGTACCGGCGCGGCCTACAATGAGCAGTTCTTC
>NA|TRBD1|TRBV9|TRBJ2-2
CASGRGQTSTGELFF
TGTGCCAGCGGAAGGGGACAGACCTCCACCGGGGAGCTGTTTTTT
>once|NA|TRBV9|TRBJ1-4
CASSVASQGWEKLFF
TGTGCCAGCAGCGTAGCCAGTCAGGGGTGGGAAAAACTGTTTTTT
>NA|NA|TRBV28|TRBJ1-1
CASSFWQNTEAFF
TGTGCCAGCAGTTTTTGGCAGAACACTGAAGCTTTCTTT
>NA|TRBD1|TRBV10-3|TRBJ1-2
CAISDVKGQGMGGYTF
TGTGCCATCAGTGATGTAAAAGGACAGGGTATGGGTGGCTACACCTTC
>NA|NA|TRBV27|TRBJ2-3
CASSLQLPDTQYF
TGTGCCAGCAGTTTACAACTACCAGATACGCAGTATTTT
>NA|TRBD1|TRBV3-1/TRBV3-2|TRBJ2-5
CASSQGYRGETQYF
TGTGCCAGCAGCCAAGGTTACAGGGGGGAGACCCAGTACTTC
>NA|TRBD1|TRBV27|TRBJ2-7
CASRAGGIIIQGYEQYF
TGTGCCAGCAGGGCAGGGGGAATCATCATACAGGGCTACGAGCAGTACTTC
>NA|TRBD1|TRBV10-3|TRBJ1-2
CAISGQGAVNYGYTF
TGTGCCATCAGTGGACAGGGGGCGGTTAACTATGGCTACACCTTC
>NA|NA|TRBV29-1|TRBJ2-7
CSVGQSYEQYF
TGCAGCGTTGGACAGTCCTACGAGCAGTACTTC
>NA|TRBD2|TRBV2|TRBJ2-7
CASTRSGTSKGRSYF
TGTGCCAGCACCAGATCCGGGACTAGTAAGGGTAGGTCGTACTTC
>NA|NA|TRBV7-9|TRBJ1-4
CASSWSREKLFF
TGTGCCAGCAGTTGGTCAAGAGAAAAACTGTTTTTT
>NA|NA|TRBV27|TRBJ1-6
CASSLGDRPNSPLHF
TGTGCCAGCAGTTTAGGCGACCGGCCTAATTCACCCCTCCACTTT
>NA|NA|TRBV28|TRBJ1-5
CASSLRVSSLVSNQPQHF
TGTGCCAGCAGTCTCAGGGTCAGTTCGTTGGTGAGCAATCAGCCCCAGCATTTT
>NA|TRBD1|TRBV10-3|TRBJ1-5
CAIGTGVSNQPQHF
TGTGCCATCGGGACAGGGGTTAGCAATCAGCCCCAGCATTTT
>NA|NA|TRBV20-1|TRBJ2-5
CSASTSQETQYF
TGCAGTGCTAGTACTTCCCAAGAGACCCAGTACTTC
>NA|NA|TRBV27|TRBJ2-4
CASSFGASKNIQYF
TGTGCCAGCAGTTTCGGGGCGTCCAAAAACATTCAGTACTTC
>NA|NA|TRBV12-3/TRBV12-4|TRBJ1-2
CASSFPGSGYTF
TGTGCCAGCAGTTTTCCGGGGAGCGGCTACACCTTC